This passage covers 27 T cell receptor beta chains from one sample sequenced in a study of blood T cell repertoires in COVID-19 (dated by TCRdb to about 2020). Libraries came from the immunoSEQ multiplex PCR assay. Not all clones reach the TCRdb copy of this immuneACCESS table, which keeps in-frame sequences only. Checked studies attribute under half of the gap to unresolved V genes and leave the rest unexplained. Within this sample are around 20,000 clones, with 87% of them counted one time only. The top ten clonotypes cover more than 9.5% of the sample. The sample taken for sequencing was peripheral blood. Receptors originate from a human donor in a cohort sampled during active COVID-19.

The chain recombines TRBV7-2 with TRBJ2-7; D may be TRBD2 (7 bases). This CDR3 is 14 amino acids long. Germline values: CDR1 SGHTA, CDR2 FQGNSA. V was clipped by 5 bases and J by 4 bases, with 15 bases between them. Here the CDR3 DNA reads TGTGCCAGCAGCGCAAGCGAGGGGGGGTACGAGCAGTACTTC. Residues: CASSASEGGYEQYF.

This clone was seen just once. The V call is TRBV25-1, the J call TRBJ2-7; tentative D call: TRBD2 (6 bases). The germline CDR1 and CDR2 sequences are MGHDK and SYGVNS. V lost 6 bases and J 9 bases, leaving 12 bases between the germline ends. CDR3 length: 11 amino acids. The CDR3 nucleotides read TGTGCCAGCAGGGGGGAGGATCTGCAGTACTTC. Protein product: CASRGEDLQYF.

The CDR3 is CASSLAASGVLGQFF. CDR3 nucleotide sequence: TGCGCCAGCAGCTTAGCGGCGAGCGGGGTACTGGGGCAGTTCTTC. The chain links TRBV5-1 to TRBJ2-1, with 7 positions matching TRBD2. Looked up from germline, CDR1 is SGHRS and CDR2 is YFSETQ. The junction had 14 bases not matched to a gene; V was cut back by 2 bases and J by 12 bases. CDR3 length: 15 residues.

The DNA of the CDR3 is TGTGCCAGCAGCTTACGAGCAGGGACAGGCCCCAATCAGCCCCAGCATTTT. Its translation is CASSLRAGTGPNQPQHF. The genes are TRBV7-8 and TRBJ1-5; 8 bases are shared with TRBD1. CDR3 size: 17 residues. Germline V lookup: CDR1 SGHVS, CDR2 FQNEAQ. V dropped 2 bases and J dropped 3; count of bases not matched to a gene: 9.

The gene calls are TRBV19 and TRBJ1-6, with 7 bases that match TRBD1. The V gene end was trimmed by 2 bases and the J gene end by 7 bases; junction bases not matched to a gene: 11. There are 17 residues in the CDR3. The germline gives CDR1 LNHDA, CDR2 SQIVND (reference sequence). The CDR3 loop is CASSISRRDRTNSPLHF. The CDR3 DNA sequence: TGTGCCAGTAGTATATCCCGCCGGGACAGAACAAATTCACCCCTCCACTTT.

This clone appeared once. This chain links TRBV5-4 with TRBJ2-7, with 7 bases aligning to TRBD1. With V trimmed by 3 bases and J by 3 bases, 3 bases remained unmatched. Germline-derived CDR1 and CDR2 are SGHNT and YYREEE (reference sequence). The length of the CDR3 is 13 residues. The CDR3 sequence: CASSSRDSYEQYF. The CDR3 nucleotides read TGTGCCAGCAGCTCCAGGGACAGCTACGAGCAGTACTTC.

V and J are TRBV4-2 and TRBJ2-1, with 7 positions matching TRBD2. CDR1 and CDR2 from the germline V gene are LGHNA and YNFKEQ. The CDR3 is 16 amino acids. Germline trimming cut 0 bases from V and 0 bases from J; bases unmatched to any gene: 2. The CDR3 region is CASSQEERGSYNEQFF. The CDR3 coding sequence is TGTGCCAGCAGCCAAGAGGAGCGGGGCTCCTACAATGAGCAGTTCTTC.

This chain links TRBV10-3 with TRBJ1-1, with D maybe TRBD1 (5 bases). Trimming removed 5 bases at V and 1 base at J, with 5 bases between. Germline-derived CDR1 and CDR2 are ENHRY and SYGVKD. The CDR3 is 12 residues long. The DNA for the CDR3 is TGTGCCATCAGTCAGGGGAACACTGAAGCTTTCTTT. Protein sequence: CAISQGNTEAFF.

The V and J genes are TRBV11-2 and TRBJ1-3; tentatively, D is TRBD1 (5 bases). V lost 5 bases and J 1 base, leaving 9 bases between the germline ends. The CDR3 extends over 14 amino acids. Germline V lookup: CDR1 SGHAT, CDR2 FQNNGV. The DNA of the CDR3 is TGTGCCAGCAGCCCTGACAGTTCTGGAAACACCATATATTTT. Protein product: CASSPDSSGNTIYF. Looking up the rest from reference TRBV11-2 and TRBJ1-3 gives the full variable domain: EAGVAQSPRYKIIEKRQSVAFWCNPISGHATLYWYQQILGQGPKLLIQFQNNGVVDDSQLPKDRFSAERLKGVDSTLKIQPAKLEDSAVYLCASSPDSSGNTIYFGEGSWLTVV.

V is TRBV30 and J is TRBJ2-1, with 7 bases fitting TRBD2. With 4 bases clipped from V and 0 bases from J, the junction kept 9 bases outside the gene matches. This CDR3 spans 16 amino acids. Germline V gene lookup returns CDR1 GTSNPN and CDR2 SVGIG (reference sequence). Here the CDR3 DNA reads TGTGCCTGGATTACCCGAGCGGGATTCTCCTACAATGAGCAGTTCTTC. Its translation is CAWITRAGFSYNEQFF.

The chain recombines TRBV21-1 with TRBJ2-5; TRBD2, as called in the table, went unchecked against the DNA. TRBV21-1 is listed as a pseudogene. The CDR3 has 17 residues. The CDR3 DNA sequence: TGTGCCAGCAGCAAATCGGAGACTAGCGCCCCAGGGGAGACCCAGTACTTC. Protein: CASSKSETSAPGETQYF.

V is TRBV14 and J is TRBJ2-2, with 10 bases that match TRBD1. Germline CDR1 SGHDN, CDR2 FVKESK. This CDR3 has 15 amino acids. With V trimmed by 4 bases and J by 4 bases, 3 bases remained unmatched. CDR3 amino acids: CASSRWTGGTGELFF. The CDR3 nucleotides are TGTGCCAGCAGCCGCTGGACAGGGGGCACCGGGGAGCTGTTTTTT. Combining the CDR3 with reference TRBV14 and TRBJ2-2 gives the whole variable domain EAGVTQFPSHSVIEKGQTVTLRCDPISGHDNLYWYRRVMGKEIKFLLHFVKESKQDESGMPNNRFLAERTGGTYSTLKVQPAELEDSGVYFCASSRWTGGTGELFFGEGSRLTVL.

The CDR3 reads CASGLGEPYNEQFF. The CDR3 region has the DNA TGTGCTAGTGGTTTGGGGGAGCCTTACAATGAGCAGTTCTTC. J is TRBJ2-1 and V is TRBV12-5, with D possibly TRBD2 on 5 matching bases. Germline CDR1 reads LGHNT; CDR2 reads FRNRAP. V lost 1 base, J lost 4 bases, and 8 bases lay in between. This CDR3 comprises 14 residues. Looking up the rest from reference TRBV12-5 and TRBJ2-1 gives the full variable domain: DARVTQTPRHKVTEMGQEVTMRCQPILGHNTVFWYRQTMMQGLELLAYFRNRAPLDDSGMPKDRFSAEMPDATLATLKIQPSEPRDSAVYFCASGLGEPYNEQFFGPGTRLTVL.

The chain has TRBV28 and TRBJ1-2; D uncertain. The CDR3 loop spans 16 amino acids. Germline V lookup: CDR1 MDHEN, CDR2 SYDVKM. The ends were cut back, 2 bases at V and 0 bases at J, with 13 bases in the middle. The chain's CDR3 is CASSLARSTSNYGYTF. In DNA, the CDR3 is TGTGCCAGCAGTTTAGCCCGCAGTACCTCTAACTATGGCTACACCTTC.

The chain recombines TRBV6-2 or TRBV6-3 with TRBJ2-3; TRBD1 agrees at 10 bases. With V trimmed by 0 bases and J by 1 base, 16 bases remained unmatched. Germline V gene sequence: CDR1 MNHEY, CDR2 SVGEGT. The CDR3 runs 21 residues. CDR3: CASSYSIEVGQGVKGTDTQYF. The CDR3 nucleotides are TGTGCCAGCAGTTACTCGATAGAGGTAGGACAGGGGGTAAAAGGCACAGATACGCAGTATTTT.

This sequence joins TRBV28 and TRBJ1-1, with D possibly matching TRBD1 (5 bases). V was shortened by 5 bases and J by 6 bases, with 22 bases between the two germline ends. There are 16 residues in the CDR3. Germline V gene lookup returns CDR1 MDHEN and CDR2 SYDVKM. The CDR3 DNA reads TGTGCCAGCAGTCCTCCGTCCGGGCAGGGAATAGCTGAAGCTTTCTTT. This encodes CASSPPSGQGIAEAFF.

V and J are TRBV2 and TRBJ2-3, with TRBD1 as a possible D gene (5 bases). This CDR3 spans 14 amino acids. The germline V gene encodes CDR1 SNHLY and CDR2 FYNNEI. V dropped 1 base and J dropped 2 bases, with 7 bases sitting between them. CDR3 region: CASSEGGFTDTQYF. As DNA, the CDR3 is TGTGCCAGCAGTGAAGGGGGCTTCACAGATACGCAGTATTTT.

The chain couples TRBV6-5 to TRBJ2-1, with 7 positions matching TRBD1. Germline V gene data show CDR1 as MNHEY and CDR2 as SVGAGI. V dropped 8 bases and J dropped 5; count of bases not matched to a gene: 3. This CDR3 is 12 amino acids long. CDR3 nucleotides: TGTGCCAGCCACGGGACAGACAATGAGCAGTTCTTC. Residues: CASHGTDNEQFF.

V and J are TRBV7-2 and TRBJ2-5, with 16 positions matching TRBD2. The CDR3 sequence is 18 residues long. With V trimmed by 2 bases and J by 5 bases, 8 bases remained unmatched. The germline gives CDR1 SGHTA, CDR2 FQGNSA. DNA of the CDR3: TGTGCCAGCAGCTTAAGGCCGGGACTAGCGGGAGGGGGGGAGACCCAGTACTTC. This sequence encodes CASSLRPGLAGGGETQYF. Filled out from reference TRBV7-2 and TRBJ2-5, the complete variable domain reads GAGVSQSPSNKVTEKGKDVELRCDPISGHTALYWYRQSLGQGLEFLIYFQGNSAPDKSGLPSDRFSAERTGGSVSTLTIQRTQQEDSAVYLCASSLRPGLAGGGETQYFGPGTRLLVL.

This clone was recorded a few times. CDR3 coding DNA: TGTGCCACCTTCGGCGGGGCCTCCTACGAGCAGTACTTC. It encodes CATFGGASYEQYF. The J gene is TRBJ2-7, the V gene TRBV6-5, with D tentatively TRBD2 (6 bases). Germline values: CDR1 MNHEY, CDR2 SVGAGI. CDR3 length: 13 residues. V dropped 10 bases and J dropped 0 bases, with 13 bases sitting between them.

The chain uses TRBV25-1 and TRBJ1-2; D call uncertain. Germline CDR1 MGHDK, CDR2 SYGVNS. The CDR3 is made up of 12 amino acids. V gave up 1 base and J gave up 7 bases, with 7 bases separating them. Here the CDR3 reads CASSESAVGYTF. The CDR3 nucleotides are TGTGCCAGCAGTGAATCTGCGGTTGGCTACACCTTC.

This chain connects TRBV15 to TRBJ2-5, with 7 positions matching TRBD2. There are 16 residues in the CDR3. Trimming removed 10 bases from V and 5 bases from J; junction bases left unmatched: 19. Germline V gives CDR1 LNHNV, CDR2 YYDKDF (reference sequence). The DNA of the CDR3 is TGTGCCATCGCTTCCCAACGGGAGGCCGGGGGGGAGACCCAGTACTTC. Amino acids: CAIASQREAGGETQYF.

A single count supports this clone. The chain uses TRBV10-3 and TRBJ1-5; D unclear. V was trimmed by 5 bases and J by 6 bases, leaving 11 bases between them. The CDR3 covers 13 residues. Germline V CDR1 and CDR2: ENHRY, SYGVKD. This chain's CDR3 is CAISWAMGQPQHF. The DNA for the CDR3 is TGTGCCATCAGTTGGGCCATGGGTCAGCCCCAGCATTTT.

The rearrangement uses TRBV19 and TRBJ1-3; no firm D call. V was trimmed by 4 bases and J by 1 base, leaving 2 bases between them. The length of the CDR3 is 12 residues. Germline loops: CDR1 LNHDA, CDR2 SQIVND (reference sequence). CDR3 loop: CASSTSGNTIYF. For the CDR3, the DNA is TGTGCCAGTAGTACTTCTGGAAACACCATATATTTT.

The J gene is TRBJ2-7, the V gene TRBV6-4, with 11 nucleotides matching TRBD2. Germline CDR1 is MRHNA and CDR2 is SNTAGT. CDR3 length: 13 residues. V lost 1 base, J lost 11 bases, and 4 bases stayed unmatched. CDR3 sequence (DNA): TGTGCCAGCAGTGACTTAGCGGGAGGGCAGAAGTACTTC. Protein: CASSDLAGGQKYF.

V gene TRBV6-2 or TRBV6-3 combines with J gene TRBJ1-2, with TRBD1 identical over 7 bases. V dropped 0 bases and J dropped 6; count of bases not matched to a gene: 4. The CDR3 is 14 residues long. The germline CDR1 and CDR2 sequences are MNHEY and SVGEGT. CDR3 in DNA: TGTGCCAGCAGTTACTCGGGACAGATTGATGGCTACACCTTC. It translates to CASSYSGQIDGYTF.

The rearrangement uses TRBV19 and TRBJ1-5, with D maybe TRBD1 (5 bases). The germline V gene encodes CDR1 LNHDA and CDR2 SQIVND (reference sequence). The CDR3 spans 15 residues. With 3 bases removed from V and 2 bases from J, the gap between germline ends came to 11 bases. CDR3 in amino acids: CASSISGGGNQPQHF. The CDR3 DNA reads TGTGCCAGTAGTATTTCCGGGGGTGGCAATCAGCCCCAGCATTTT.